The source of this TCR beta chain is a study of CD8 T cells in Susac syndrome. The study's findings and limits: The CD4+ T cell repertoires in Susac syndrome were not clonally expanded.

With respect to this clonotype: The antigen is undetermined.

Roughly 0.5 to 1 ug RNA was reverse transcribed with random hexamers. Amplification of TCR beta CDR3 used immunoSEQ multiplex PCR across 54 Vbeta and 13 Jbeta. TCRdb analysed the immunoSEQ multiplex PCR reads with MiXCR anew, one entry per CDR3 protein. The sample has under 250,000 distinct CDR3 sequences, about 94% seen once. The TCR was taken from a human donor with Susac syndrome. The source material was CD4+ T cells from PBMCs.

CDR3 in amino acids: CASSQDGNRDYGYTF. The CDR3 DNA is TGCGCCAGCAGCCAAGACGGAAACAGGGACTATGGCTACACCTTC. V usage is TRBV4-3 and J usage is TRBJ1-2; D may be TRBD1 (6 bases). CDR3 length: 15 residues. Germline CDR1 LGHNA, CDR2 YSLEER. Deletions cut 0 bases from V and 3 bases from J, with 11 bases between.